This is a list of T cell receptor beta chains from one sample in a study of cytomegalovirus exposure and HLA in healthy donors. Sequenced by immunoSEQ multiplex PCR; TCRdb stores in-frame clones only, minus some. In the table there are 210,000 or so clones, 85% to 90% of which are singletons. Specimen: PBMCs. The receptor set was obtained from a woman aged 18-29 years in good health and CMV-seronegative. The CDR3 runs from the conserved cysteine through the conserved F or W. The order of the fields is D gene, J gene, V gene, clone size, CDR3 protein, CDR3 DNA. The D gene is left open where the match is weak. Clone size, where shown, is once, few, many, or a class for clones that have expanded.

d_gene: .; j_gene: TRBJ2-1; v_gene: TRBV6-5; abundance: .; CDR3aa: CASREAGPGNEQFF; CDR3nt: TGTGCCAGCCGGGAAGCGGGCCCGGGGAATGAGCAGTTCTTC
d_gene: .; j_gene: TRBJ2-7; v_gene: TRBV28; abundance: .; CDR3aa: CASSSGQSYEQYF; CDR3nt: TGTGCCAGCAGTTCCGGACAGTCCTACGAGCAGTACTTC
d_gene: .; j_gene: TRBJ1-5; v_gene: TRBV19; abundance: .; CDR3aa: CASRSAWGGIDQPQHF; CDR3nt: TGTGCCAGTAGGTCGGCCTGGGGGGGGATAGATCAGCCCCAGCATTTT
d_gene: TRBD2; j_gene: TRBJ2-1; v_gene: TRBV15; abundance: .; CDR3aa: CATSELRLAANEQFF; CDR3nt: TGTGCCACCAGCGAACTTCGACTAGCGGCCAATGAGCAGTTCTTC
d_gene: TRBD1; j_gene: TRBJ1-5; v_gene: TRBV28; abundance: few; CDR3aa: CASSLLDRSQPQHF; CDR3nt: TGTGCCAGCAGTTTACTGGACAGGTCCCAGCCCCAGCATTTT
d_gene: .; j_gene: TRBJ1-1; v_gene: TRBV5-4; abundance: .; CDR3aa: CASSLGLPPNTEAFF; CDR3nt: TGTGCCAGCAGCTTGGGACTCCCGCCGAACACTGAAGCTTTCTTT
d_gene: .; j_gene: TRBJ2-3; v_gene: TRBV28; abundance: few; CDR3aa: CASSLGGSATDTQYF; CDR3nt: TGTGCCAGCAGTCTGGGAGGATCCGCCACAGATACGCAGTATTTT
d_gene: .; j_gene: TRBJ2-5; v_gene: TRBV10-1; abundance: .; CDR3aa: CALPSRGRGETQYF; CDR3nt: TGCGCGTTACCGTCCAGGGGTAGGGGAGAGACCCAGTACTTC
d_gene: TRBD1; j_gene: TRBJ1-1; v_gene: TRBV10-3; abundance: .; CDR3aa: CAISELIRTGRNTEAFF; CDR3nt: TGTGCCATCAGTGAGTTGATACGGACAGGGCGTAACACTGAAGCTTTCTTT
d_gene: TRBD1; j_gene: TRBJ2-7; v_gene: TRBV5-1; abundance: .; CDR3aa: CASRRDRGLKEQYF; CDR3nt: TGCGCCAGCAGACGTGACAGGGGGCTTAAAGAGCAGTACTTC